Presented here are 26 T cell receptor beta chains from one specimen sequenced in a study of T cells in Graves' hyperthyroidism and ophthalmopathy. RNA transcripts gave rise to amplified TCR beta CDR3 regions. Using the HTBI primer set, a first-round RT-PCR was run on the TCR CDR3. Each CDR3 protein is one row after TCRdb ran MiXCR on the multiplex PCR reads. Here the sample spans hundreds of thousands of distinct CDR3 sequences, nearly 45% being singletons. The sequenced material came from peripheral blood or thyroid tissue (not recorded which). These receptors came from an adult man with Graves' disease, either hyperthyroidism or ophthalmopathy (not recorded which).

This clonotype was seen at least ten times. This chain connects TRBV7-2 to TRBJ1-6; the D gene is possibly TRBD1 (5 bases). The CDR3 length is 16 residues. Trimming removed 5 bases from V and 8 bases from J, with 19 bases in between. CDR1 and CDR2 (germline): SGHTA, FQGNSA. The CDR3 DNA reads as TGTGCCAGCAGCCCCCGGGACGTTAACAAGTATTCACCCCTCCACTTT. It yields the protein CASSPRDVNKYSPLHF.

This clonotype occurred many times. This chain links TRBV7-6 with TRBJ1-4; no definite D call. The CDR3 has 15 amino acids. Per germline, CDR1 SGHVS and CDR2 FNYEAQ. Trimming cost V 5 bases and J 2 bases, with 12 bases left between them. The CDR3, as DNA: TGTGCCAGCAGCCCGCATACCGGGACTAATGAAAAACTGTTTTTT. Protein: CASSPHTGTNEKLFF.

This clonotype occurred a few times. The CDR3 region has the DNA TGTGCCAGCACCGGTTGGATGAACACTGAAGCTTTCTTT. It is translated as CASTGWMNTEAFF. The chain couples TRBV11-2 to TRBJ1-1; no clear D. CDR3 length: 13 amino acids. From germline, CDR1 is SGHAT and CDR2 FQNNGV. The germline V and J ends were trimmed by 7 bases and 0 bases, with 9 bases remaining between them.

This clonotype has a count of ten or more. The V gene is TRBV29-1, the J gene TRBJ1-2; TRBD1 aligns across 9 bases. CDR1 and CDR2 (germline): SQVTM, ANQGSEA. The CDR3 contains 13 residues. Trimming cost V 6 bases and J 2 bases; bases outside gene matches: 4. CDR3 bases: TGCAGCGTAAGACAGGGGGACAACTATGGCTACACCTTC. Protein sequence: CSVRQGDNYGYTF.

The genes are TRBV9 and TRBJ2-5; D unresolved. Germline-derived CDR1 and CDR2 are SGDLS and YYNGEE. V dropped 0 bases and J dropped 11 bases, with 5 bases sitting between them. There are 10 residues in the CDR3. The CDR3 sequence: CASSVEGQYF. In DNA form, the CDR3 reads TGTGCCAGCAGCGTAGAGGGACAGTACTTC.

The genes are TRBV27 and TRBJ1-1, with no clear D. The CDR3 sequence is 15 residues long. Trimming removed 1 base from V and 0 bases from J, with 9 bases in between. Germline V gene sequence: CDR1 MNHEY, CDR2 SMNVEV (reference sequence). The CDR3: CASSLYRQLNTEAFF. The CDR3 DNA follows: TGTGCCAGCAGTTTATACCGACAACTGAACACTGAAGCTTTCTTT.

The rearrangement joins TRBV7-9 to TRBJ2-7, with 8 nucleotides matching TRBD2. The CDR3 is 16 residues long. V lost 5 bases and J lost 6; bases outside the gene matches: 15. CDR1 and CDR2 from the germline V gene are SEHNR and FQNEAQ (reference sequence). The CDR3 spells CASSLAGRPREGEQYF. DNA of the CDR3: TGTGCCAGCAGCCTGGCGGGACGACCTCGGGAGGGCGAGCAGTACTTC.

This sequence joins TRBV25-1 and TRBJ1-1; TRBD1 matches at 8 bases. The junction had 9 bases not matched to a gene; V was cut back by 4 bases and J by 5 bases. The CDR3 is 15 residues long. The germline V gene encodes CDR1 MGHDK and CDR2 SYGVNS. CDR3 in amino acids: CASSARGRGRTEAFF. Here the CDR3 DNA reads TGTGCCAGCAGTGCTAGGGGCAGGGGGCGGACTGAAGCTTTCTTT.

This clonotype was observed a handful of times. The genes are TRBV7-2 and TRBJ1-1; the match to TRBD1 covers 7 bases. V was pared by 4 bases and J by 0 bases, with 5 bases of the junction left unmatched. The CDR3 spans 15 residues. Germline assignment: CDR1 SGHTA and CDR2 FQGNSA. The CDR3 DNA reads TGTGCCAGCAGCTCCCACAGGGGAATGAACACTGAAGCTTTCTTT. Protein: CASSSHRGMNTEAFF. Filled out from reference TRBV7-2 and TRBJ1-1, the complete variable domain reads GAGVSQSPSNKVTEKGKDVELRCDPISGHTALYWYRQSLGQGLEFLIYFQGNSAPDKSGLPSDRFSAERTGGSVSTLTIQRTQQEDSAVYLCASSSHRGMNTEAFFGQGTRLTVV.

DNA for the CDR3: TGTGCCAGCAGCTTTCCGGCAGAACAAGAGACCCAGTACTTC. Translated, it gives CASSFPAEQETQYF. This chain joins TRBV11-1 and TRBJ2-5; no definite D call. This CDR3 comprises 14 residues. Deletions cut 3 bases from V and 2 bases from J, with 10 bases between. From germline, CDR1 is SGHAT and CDR2 FQDESV (reference sequence).

CDR3 DNA sequence: TGCAGTGCTAGAGATCAAGGGTCAGGTTATCAGCCCCAGCATTTT. It encodes CSARDQGSGYQPQHF. This sequence joins TRBV20-1 and TRBJ1-5; D call uncertain. CDR3 length equals 15 residues. Trimming stripped 0 bases from V and 5 bases from J, with 14 bases between. The germline CDR1 and CDR2 sequences are DFQATT and SNEGSKA (reference sequence).

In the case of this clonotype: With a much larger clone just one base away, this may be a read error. The DNA for the CDR3 is TGTGCCAGCAGTTCCGTTTTTAATTCACCCCCCCACTTT. Translation: CASSSVFNSPPHF. The chain uses TRBV6-5 and TRBJ1-6; D is uncertain. CDR1 and CDR2 (germline): MNHEY, SVGAGI. The CDR3 contains 13 residues.

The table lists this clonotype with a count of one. CDR3 sequence (DNA): TGTGCCAGCAGCTTTAAGGGTGAAGCTTTCTTT. It is translated as CASSFKGEAFF. The V gene is TRBV2, the J gene TRBJ1-1; no reliable D call. The ends were cut back, 6 bases at V and 7 bases at J, with 9 bases in the middle. Germline CDR1 reads SNHLY; CDR2 reads FYNNEI. The CDR3 is 11 residues long.

For the CDR3, the DNA is TGTGCCAGCTTAGCCAGCAGGGTGAACACTGAAGCTTTCTTT. As protein: CASLASRVNTEAFF. The chain has TRBV25-1 and TRBJ1-1, with a weak D call TRBD1 (5 bases). The CDR3 totals 14 residues. V dropped 8 bases and J dropped 0 bases, with 13 bases sitting between them. Germline V CDR1 and CDR2: MGHDK, SYGVNS.

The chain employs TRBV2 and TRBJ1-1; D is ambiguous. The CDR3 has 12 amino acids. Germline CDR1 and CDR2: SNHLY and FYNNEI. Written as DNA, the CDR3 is TGTGCTGATGGACGGGCGACCACTGAAGCTTTCTTT. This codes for CADGRATTEAFF.

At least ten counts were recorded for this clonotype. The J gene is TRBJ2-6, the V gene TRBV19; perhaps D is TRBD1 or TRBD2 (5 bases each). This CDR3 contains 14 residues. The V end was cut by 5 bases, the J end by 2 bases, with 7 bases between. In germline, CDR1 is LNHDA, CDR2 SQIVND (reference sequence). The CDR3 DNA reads TGTGCCAGTAGTCGGGACGCTGGGGCCAACGTCCTGACTTTC. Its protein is CASSRDAGANVLTF. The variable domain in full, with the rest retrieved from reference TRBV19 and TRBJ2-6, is DGGITQSPKYLFRKEGQNVTLSCEQNLNHDAMYWYRQDPGQGLRLIYYSQIVNDFQKGDIAEGYSVSREKKESFPLTVTSAQKNPTAFYLCASSRDAGANVLTFGAGSRLTVL.

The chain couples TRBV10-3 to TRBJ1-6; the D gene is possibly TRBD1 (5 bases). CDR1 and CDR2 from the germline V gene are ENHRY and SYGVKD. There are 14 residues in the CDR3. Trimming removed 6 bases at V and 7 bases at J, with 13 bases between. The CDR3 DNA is TGTGCCATCAGGGCCGGGACTCAGAATTCACCCCTCCACTTT. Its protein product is CAIRAGTQNSPLHF.

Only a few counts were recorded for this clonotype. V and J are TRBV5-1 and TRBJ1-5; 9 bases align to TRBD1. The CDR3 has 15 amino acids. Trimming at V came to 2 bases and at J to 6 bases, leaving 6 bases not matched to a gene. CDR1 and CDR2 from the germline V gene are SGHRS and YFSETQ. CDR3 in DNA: TGCGCCAGCAGCTTAACAGGGGGCGCGGGTCAGCCCCAGCATTTT. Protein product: CASSLTGGAGQPQHF.

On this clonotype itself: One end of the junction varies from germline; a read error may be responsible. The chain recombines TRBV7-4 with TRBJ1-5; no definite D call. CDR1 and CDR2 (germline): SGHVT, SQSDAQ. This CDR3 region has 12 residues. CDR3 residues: CASSHGVQPQHF. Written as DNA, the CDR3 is TGCGCCAGCAGCCATGGGGTTCAGCCCCAGCATTTT.

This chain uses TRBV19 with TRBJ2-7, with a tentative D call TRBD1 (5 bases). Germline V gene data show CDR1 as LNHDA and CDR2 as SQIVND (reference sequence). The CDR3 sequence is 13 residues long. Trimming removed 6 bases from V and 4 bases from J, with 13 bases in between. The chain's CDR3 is CASRRQTKYEQYF. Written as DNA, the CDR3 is TGTGCCAGTAGGCGACAGACAAAATACGAGCAGTACTTC.

The CDR3 DNA reads as TGTGCCAACCGGGACAACTACGAGCAGTACTTC. Its protein product is CANRDNYEQYF. The V and J genes are TRBV11-2 and TRBJ2-7; tentative D call: TRBD1 (6 bases). The length of the CDR3 is 11 residues. Germline CDR1 SGHAT, CDR2 FQNNGV. Trimming took 10 bases from V and 3 from J, leaving 10 bases between them.

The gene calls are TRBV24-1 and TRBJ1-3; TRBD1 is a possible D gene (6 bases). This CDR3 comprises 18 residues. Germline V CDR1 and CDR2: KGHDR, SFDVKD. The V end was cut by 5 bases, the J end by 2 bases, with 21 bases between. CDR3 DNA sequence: TGTGCCACCAGTGGAACGACAGGCTTCAATCAGCCTGGAAACACCATATATTTT. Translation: CATSGTTGFNQPGNTIYF.

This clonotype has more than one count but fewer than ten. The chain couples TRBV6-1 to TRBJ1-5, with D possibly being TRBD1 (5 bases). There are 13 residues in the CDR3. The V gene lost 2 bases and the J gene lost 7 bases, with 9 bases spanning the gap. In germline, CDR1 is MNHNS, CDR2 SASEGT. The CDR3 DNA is TGTGCCAGCAGTGAACCAGGGAAGCAGCCCCAGCATTTT. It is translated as CASSEPGKQPQHF.

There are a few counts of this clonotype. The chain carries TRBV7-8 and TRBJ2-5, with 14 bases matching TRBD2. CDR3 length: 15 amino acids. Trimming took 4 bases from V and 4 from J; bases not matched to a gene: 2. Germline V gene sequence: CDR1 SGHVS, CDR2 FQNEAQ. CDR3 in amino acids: CASSYGTSGRETQYF. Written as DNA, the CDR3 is TGTGCCAGCAGCTATGGGACTAGCGGGAGAGAGACCCAGTACTTC.

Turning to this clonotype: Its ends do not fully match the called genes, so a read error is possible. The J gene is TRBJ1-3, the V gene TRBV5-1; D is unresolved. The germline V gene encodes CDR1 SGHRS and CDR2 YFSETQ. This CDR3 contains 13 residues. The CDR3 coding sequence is TGCGCCAGCAGCTTGTTTAGTGGAGACACCATATATTTT. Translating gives CASSLFSGDTIYF.

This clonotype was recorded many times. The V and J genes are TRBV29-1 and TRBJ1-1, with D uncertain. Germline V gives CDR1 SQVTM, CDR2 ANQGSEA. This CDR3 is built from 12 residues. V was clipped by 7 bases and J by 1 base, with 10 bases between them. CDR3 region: CSGGRENTEAFF. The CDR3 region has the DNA TGCAGCGGAGGACGGGAGAACACTGAAGCTTTCTTT.